The present T cell receptor beta chain was sequenced within a study of CD8 T cells in ankylosing spondylitis. General study findings and limits: A TCR beta motif made of fewer than ten highly homologous variants seemed typical of ankylosing spondylitis blood.

Concerning this clonotype itself: Its target is not known.

MiXCR was run by TCRdb on the 5' RACE reads, yielding one entry per CDR3 protein. The table lists about 750,000 distinct CDR3 sequences, 19% of them singletons. The CDR3 is 15 amino acids. The ends were cut back, 2 bases at V and 1 base at J, with 9 bases in the middle. The germline gives CDR1 MNHNS, CDR2 SASEGT. The sample was blood, either unsorted or a sorted T cell fraction (not recorded which). The chain carries TRBV6-1 and TRBJ1-3; D gene uncertain. The sequence was collected from a male donor with ankylosing spondylitis. The DNA of the CDR3 is TGTGCCAGCAGTGAAATTGTGCATTCTGGAAACACCATATATTTT. It encodes CASSEIVHSGNTIYF.